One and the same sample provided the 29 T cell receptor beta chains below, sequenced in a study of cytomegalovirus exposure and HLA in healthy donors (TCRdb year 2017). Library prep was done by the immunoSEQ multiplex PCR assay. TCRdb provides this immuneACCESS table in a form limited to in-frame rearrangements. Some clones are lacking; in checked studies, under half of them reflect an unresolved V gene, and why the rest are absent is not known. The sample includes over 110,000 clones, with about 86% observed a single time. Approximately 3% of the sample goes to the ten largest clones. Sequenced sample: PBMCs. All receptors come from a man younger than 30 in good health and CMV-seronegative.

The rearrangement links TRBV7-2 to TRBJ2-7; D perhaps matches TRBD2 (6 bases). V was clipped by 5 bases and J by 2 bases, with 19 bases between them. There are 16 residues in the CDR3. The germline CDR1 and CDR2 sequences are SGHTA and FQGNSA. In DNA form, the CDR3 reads TGTGCCAGCAGCCCGGACGGAGCGGGTATAACCTACGAGCAGTACTTC. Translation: CASSPDGAGITYEQYF.

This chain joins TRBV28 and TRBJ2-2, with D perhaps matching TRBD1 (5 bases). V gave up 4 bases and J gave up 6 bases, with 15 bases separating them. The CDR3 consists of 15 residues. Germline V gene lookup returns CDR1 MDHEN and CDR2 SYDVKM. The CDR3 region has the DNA TGTGCCAGCAGTTCGGTAGGACAAAGGGCCGGGGAGCTGTTTTTT. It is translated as CASSSVGQRAGELFF.

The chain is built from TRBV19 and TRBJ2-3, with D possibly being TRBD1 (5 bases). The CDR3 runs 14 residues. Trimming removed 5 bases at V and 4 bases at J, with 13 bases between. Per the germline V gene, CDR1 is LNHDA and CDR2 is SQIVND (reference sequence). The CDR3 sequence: CASSQRRQSDTQYF. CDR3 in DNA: TGTGCCAGTAGTCAACGGCGACAGTCAGATACGCAGTATTTT.

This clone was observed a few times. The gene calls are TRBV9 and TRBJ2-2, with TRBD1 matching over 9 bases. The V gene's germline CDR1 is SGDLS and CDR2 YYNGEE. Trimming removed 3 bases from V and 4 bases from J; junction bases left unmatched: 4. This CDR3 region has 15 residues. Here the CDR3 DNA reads TGTGCCAGCAGCGAGAGGACAGGGGCCACCGGGGAGCTGTTTTTT. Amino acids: CASSERTGATGELFF.

The CDR3 DNA reads as TGTGCCAGCAGCTTGGTTGGGGCAGAGAGTTACACCGGGGAGCTGTTTTTT. Translation: CASSLVGAESYTGELFF. This chain joins TRBV5-6 and TRBJ2-2; D may be TRBD1 (5 bases). The V gene lost 0 bases and the J gene lost 3 bases, with 15 bases spanning the gap. The CDR3 consists of 17 residues. CDR1 is SGHDT and CDR2 is YYEEEE in the germline V gene. The full variable domain, with the rest looked up from reference TRBV5-6 and TRBJ2-2, is DAGVTQSPTHLIKTRGQQVTLRCSPKSGHDTVSWYQQALGQGPQFIFQYYEEEERQRGNFPDRFSGHQFPNYSSELNVNALLLGDSALYLCASSLVGAESYTGELFFGEGSRLTVL.

This CDR3 reads CASSSDRGPNTEAFF. DNA of the CDR3: TGTGCCAGCAGCTCAGACAGGGGGCCTAACACTGAAGCTTTCTTT. The chain is built from TRBV7-8 and TRBJ1-1; 10 nucleotides match TRBD1. V was pared by 4 bases and J by 2 bases, with 4 bases of the junction left unmatched. CDR3 size: 15 residues. From germline, CDR1 is SGHVS and CDR2 FQNEAQ. Variable domain in full (rest from reference TRBV7-8 and TRBJ1-1): GAGVSQSPRYKVAKRGQDVALRCDPISGHVSLFWYQQALGQGPEFLTYFQNEAQLDKSGLPSDRFFAERPEGSVSTLKIQRTQQEDSAVYLCASSSDRGPNTEAFFGQGTRLTVV.

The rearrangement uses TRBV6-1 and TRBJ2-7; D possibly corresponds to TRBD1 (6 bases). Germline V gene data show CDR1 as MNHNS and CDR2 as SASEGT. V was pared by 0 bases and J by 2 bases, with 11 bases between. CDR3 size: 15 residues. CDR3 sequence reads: CASSEALQGTYEQYF. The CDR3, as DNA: TGTGCCAGCAGTGAAGCGCTTCAGGGGACCTACGAGCAGTACTTC.

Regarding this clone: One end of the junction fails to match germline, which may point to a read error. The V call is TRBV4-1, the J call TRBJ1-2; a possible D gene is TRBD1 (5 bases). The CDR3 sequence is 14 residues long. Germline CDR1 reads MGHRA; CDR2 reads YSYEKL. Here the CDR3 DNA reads TGCGCCAGCAGCCAAGGGGCAGGGAACTCTGGCTACACCTTC. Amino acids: CASSQGAGNSGYTF.

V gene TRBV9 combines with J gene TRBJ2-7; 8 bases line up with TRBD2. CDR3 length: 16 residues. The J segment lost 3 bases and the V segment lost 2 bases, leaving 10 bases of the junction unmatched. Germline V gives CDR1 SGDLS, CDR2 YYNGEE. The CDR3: CASSVRSGSSFYEQYF. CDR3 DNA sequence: TGTGCCAGCAGCGTTAGAAGCGGGAGTAGTTTCTACGAGCAGTACTTC.

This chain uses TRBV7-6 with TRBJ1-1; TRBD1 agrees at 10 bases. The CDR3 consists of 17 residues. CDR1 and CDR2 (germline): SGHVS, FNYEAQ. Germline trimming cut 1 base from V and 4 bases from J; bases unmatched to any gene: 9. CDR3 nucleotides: TGTGCCAGCAGCTTAGGGACAGGGGGGACGATCGTCACTGAAGCTTTCTTT. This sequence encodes CASSLGTGGTIVTEAFF. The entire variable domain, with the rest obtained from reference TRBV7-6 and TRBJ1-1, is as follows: GAGVSQSPRYKVTKRGQDVALRCDPISGHVSLYWYRQALGQGPEFLTYFNYEAQQDKSGLPNDRFSAERPEGSISTLTIQRTEQRDSAMYRCASSLGTGGTIVTEAFFGQGTRLTVV.

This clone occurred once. The CDR3 region is CASGVPRENTEAFF. CDR3 nucleotides: TGTGCCAGCGGCGTGCCGAGGGAGAACACTGAAGCTTTCTTT. V gene TRBV7-2 combines with J gene TRBJ1-1; the D is unclear. Germline V gene data show CDR1 as SGHTA and CDR2 as FQGNSA. Trimming pared 8 bases from V and 1 base from J, leaving 14 bases between. The CDR3 spans 14 residues.

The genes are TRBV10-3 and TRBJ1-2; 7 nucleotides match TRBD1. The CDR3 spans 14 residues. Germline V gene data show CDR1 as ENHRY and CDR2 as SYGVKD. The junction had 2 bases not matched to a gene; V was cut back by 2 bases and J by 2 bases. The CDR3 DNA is TGTGCCATCAGTGAGGGGGACAGCAACTATGGCTACACCTTC. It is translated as CAISEGDSNYGYTF.

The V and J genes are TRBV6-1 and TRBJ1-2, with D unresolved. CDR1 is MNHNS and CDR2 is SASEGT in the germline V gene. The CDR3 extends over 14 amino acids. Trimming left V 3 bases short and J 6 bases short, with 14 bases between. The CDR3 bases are TGTGCCAGCAGTGATCCCCAGCGGGCGGATGGCTACACCTTC. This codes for CASSDPQRADGYTF.

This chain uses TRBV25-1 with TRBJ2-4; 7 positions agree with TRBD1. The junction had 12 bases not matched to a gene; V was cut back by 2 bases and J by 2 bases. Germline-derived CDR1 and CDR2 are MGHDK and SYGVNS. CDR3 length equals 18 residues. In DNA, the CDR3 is TGTGCCAGCAGTGAAGGACCCGCAGGGGGAGCTTCCAAAAACATTCAGTACTTC. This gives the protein CASSEGPAGGASKNIQYF.

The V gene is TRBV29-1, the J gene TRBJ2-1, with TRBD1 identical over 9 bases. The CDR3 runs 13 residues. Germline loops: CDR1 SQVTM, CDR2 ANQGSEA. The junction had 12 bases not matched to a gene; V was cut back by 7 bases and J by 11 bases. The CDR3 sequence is CSASPGQGIQQFF. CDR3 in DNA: TGCAGCGCCTCACCGGGACAGGGAATACAGCAGTTCTTC.

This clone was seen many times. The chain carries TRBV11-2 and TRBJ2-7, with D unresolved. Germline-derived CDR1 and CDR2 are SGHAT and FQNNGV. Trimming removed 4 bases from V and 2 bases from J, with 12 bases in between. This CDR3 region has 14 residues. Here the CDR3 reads CASSSLALPYEQYF. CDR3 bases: TGTGCCAGCAGCTCATTAGCCCTACCCTACGAGCAGTACTTC.

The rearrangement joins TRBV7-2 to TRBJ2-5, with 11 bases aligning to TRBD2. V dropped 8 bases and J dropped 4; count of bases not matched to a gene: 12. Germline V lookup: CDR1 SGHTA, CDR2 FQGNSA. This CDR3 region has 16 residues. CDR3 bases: TGTGCCAGCGGTGTCAGCGGGACTAGCGGAAGAGAGACCCAGTACTTC. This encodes CASGVSGTSGRETQYF.

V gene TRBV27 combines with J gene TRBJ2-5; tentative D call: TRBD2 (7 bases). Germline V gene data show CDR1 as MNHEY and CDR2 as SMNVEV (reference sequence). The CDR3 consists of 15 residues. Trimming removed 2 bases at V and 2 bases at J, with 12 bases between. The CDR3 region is CASSLTGGRQETQYF. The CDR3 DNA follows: TGTGCCAGCAGTTTAACCGGGGGGCGTCAAGAGACCCAGTACTTC.

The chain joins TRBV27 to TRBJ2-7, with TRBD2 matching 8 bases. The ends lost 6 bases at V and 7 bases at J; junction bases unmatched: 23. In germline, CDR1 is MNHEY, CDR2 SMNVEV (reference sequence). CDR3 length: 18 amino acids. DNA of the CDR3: TGTGCCAGCAGAGGGGGGCTAGCTAGCGGGCACCCGCAGGGGGAGCAGTACTTC. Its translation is CASRGGLASGHPQGEQYF.

The CDR3 DNA reads as TGTGCCAGCAGGCGAGATATGGATGAGCAGTTCTTC. The encoded protein is CASRRDMDEQFF. This chain joins TRBV2 and TRBJ2-1; D unclear. This CDR3 is built from 12 residues. Germline V gene data show CDR1 as SNHLY and CDR2 as FYNNEI. Deletions cut 6 bases from V and 8 bases from J, with 11 bases between. Variable domain in full (rest from reference TRBV2 and TRBJ2-1): EPEVTQTPSHQVTQMGQEVILRCVPISNHLYFYWYRQILGQKVEFLVSFYNNEISEKSEIFDDQFSVERPDGSNFTLKIRSTKLEDSAMYFCASRRDMDEQFFGPGTRLTVL.

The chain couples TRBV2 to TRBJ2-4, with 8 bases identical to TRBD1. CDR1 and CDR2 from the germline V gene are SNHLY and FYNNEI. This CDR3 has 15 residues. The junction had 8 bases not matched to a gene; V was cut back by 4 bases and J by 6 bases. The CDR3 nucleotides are TGTGCCAGCAGTGCCGGCAGGGGGCCGATAAACATTCAGTACTTC. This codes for CASSAGRGPINIQYF.

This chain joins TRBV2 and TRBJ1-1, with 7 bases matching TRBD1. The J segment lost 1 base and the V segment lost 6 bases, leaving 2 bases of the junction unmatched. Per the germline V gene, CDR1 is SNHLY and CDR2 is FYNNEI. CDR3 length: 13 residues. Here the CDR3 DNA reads TGTGCCAGCAGCGGACAGGCGAACACTGAAGCTTTCTTT. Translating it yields CASSGQANTEAFF.

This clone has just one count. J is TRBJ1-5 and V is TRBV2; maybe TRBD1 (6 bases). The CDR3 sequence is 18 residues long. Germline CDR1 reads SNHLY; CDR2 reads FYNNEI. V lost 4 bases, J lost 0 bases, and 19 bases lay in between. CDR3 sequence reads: CASSGNGGPFYSNQPQHF. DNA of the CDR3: TGTGCCAGCAGTGGGAACGGGGGGCCCTTTTATAGCAATCAGCCCCAGCATTTT.

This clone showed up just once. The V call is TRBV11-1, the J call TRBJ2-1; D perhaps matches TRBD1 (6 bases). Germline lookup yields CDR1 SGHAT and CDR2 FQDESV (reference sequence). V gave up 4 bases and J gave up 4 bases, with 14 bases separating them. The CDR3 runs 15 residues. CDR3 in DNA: TGTGCCAGCAGCTCTACAGGGACGCTATACAATGAGCAGTTCTTC. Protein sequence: CASSSTGTLYNEQFF.

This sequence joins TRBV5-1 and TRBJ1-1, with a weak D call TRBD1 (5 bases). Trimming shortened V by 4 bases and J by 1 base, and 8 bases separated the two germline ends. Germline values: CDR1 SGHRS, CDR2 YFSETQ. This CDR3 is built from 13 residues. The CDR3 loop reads CASSRQGNTEAFF. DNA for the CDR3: TGCGCCAGCAGCCGCCAGGGGAACACTGAAGCTTTCTTT.

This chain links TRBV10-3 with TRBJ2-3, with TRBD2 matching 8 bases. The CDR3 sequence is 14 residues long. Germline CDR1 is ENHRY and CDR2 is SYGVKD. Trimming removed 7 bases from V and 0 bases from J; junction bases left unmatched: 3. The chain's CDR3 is CAIKGLASTDTQYF. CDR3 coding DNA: TGTGCCATCAAAGGACTAGCTAGCACAGATACGCAGTATTTT.

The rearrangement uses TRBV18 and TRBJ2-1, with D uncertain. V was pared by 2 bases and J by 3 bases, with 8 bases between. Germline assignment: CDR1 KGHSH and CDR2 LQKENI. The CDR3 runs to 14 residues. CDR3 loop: CASSPTRFYNEQFF. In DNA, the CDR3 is TGTGCCAGCTCACCAACGAGGTTCTACAATGAGCAGTTCTTC.

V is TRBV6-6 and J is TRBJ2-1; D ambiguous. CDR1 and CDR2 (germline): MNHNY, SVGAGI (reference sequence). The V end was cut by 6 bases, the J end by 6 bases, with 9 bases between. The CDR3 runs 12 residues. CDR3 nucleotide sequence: TGTGCCAGCAGCCGACGGGTCAATGAGCAGTTCTTC. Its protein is CASSRRVNEQFF.

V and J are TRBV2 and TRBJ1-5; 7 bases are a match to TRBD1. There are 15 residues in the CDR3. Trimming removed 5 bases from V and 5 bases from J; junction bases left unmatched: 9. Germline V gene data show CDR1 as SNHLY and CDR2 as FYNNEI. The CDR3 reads CASSYHRGGDQPQHF. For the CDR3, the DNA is TGTGCCAGCAGTTACCACAGGGGAGGAGATCAGCCCCAGCATTTT. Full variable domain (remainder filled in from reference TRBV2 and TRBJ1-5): EPEVTQTPSHQVTQMGQEVILRCVPISNHLYFYWYRQILGQKVEFLVSFYNNEISEKSEIFDDQFSVERPDGSNFTLKIRSTKLEDSAMYFCASSYHRGGDQPQHFGDGTRLSIL.